The clone carrying this T cell receptor beta chain was seen more than once but under ten times. This sample was taken from a study of blood T cells in healthy people across ages. The CDR3 has 16 amino acids. Unmatched junction bases numbered 7, after V lost 1 base and J lost 2 bases. The authors ran a second PCR of about 7 to 12 cycles using a sample-barcoded 5' primer and a J-beta primer mix. TCRdb passed the 5' RACE reads through MiXCR, listing each CDR3 protein once. The sample lists around 800,000 distinct CDR3 sequences, 25% to 30% occurring once. These sequences were also reported in another study, on T cells of mothers and their children.

The V call is TRBV12-3 or TRBV12-4, the J call TRBJ1-1; 7 nucleotides match TRBD1. The sequence derives from a boy younger than 18 in good health. Specimen: blood. The CDR3 region has the DNA TGTGCCAGCAGTTTAGATTTCAGGGGGGGAAACACTGAAGCTTTCTTT. This encodes CASSLDFRGGNTEAFF.